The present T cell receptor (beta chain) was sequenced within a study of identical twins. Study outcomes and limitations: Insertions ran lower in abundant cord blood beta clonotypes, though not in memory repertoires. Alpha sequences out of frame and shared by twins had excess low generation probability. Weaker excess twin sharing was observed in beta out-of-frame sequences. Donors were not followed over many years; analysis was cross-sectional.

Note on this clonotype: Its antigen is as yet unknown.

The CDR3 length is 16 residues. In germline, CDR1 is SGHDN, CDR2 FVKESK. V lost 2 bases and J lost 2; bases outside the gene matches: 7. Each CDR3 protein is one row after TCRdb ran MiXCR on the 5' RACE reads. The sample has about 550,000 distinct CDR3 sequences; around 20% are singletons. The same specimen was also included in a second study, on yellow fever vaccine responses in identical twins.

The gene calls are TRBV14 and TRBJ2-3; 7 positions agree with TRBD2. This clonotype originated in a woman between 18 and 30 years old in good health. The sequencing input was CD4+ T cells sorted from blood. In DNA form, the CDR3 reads TGTGCCAGCAGCCAATCGATGAGCGGGGACACAGATACGCAGTATTTT. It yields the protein CASSQSMSGDTDTQYF.